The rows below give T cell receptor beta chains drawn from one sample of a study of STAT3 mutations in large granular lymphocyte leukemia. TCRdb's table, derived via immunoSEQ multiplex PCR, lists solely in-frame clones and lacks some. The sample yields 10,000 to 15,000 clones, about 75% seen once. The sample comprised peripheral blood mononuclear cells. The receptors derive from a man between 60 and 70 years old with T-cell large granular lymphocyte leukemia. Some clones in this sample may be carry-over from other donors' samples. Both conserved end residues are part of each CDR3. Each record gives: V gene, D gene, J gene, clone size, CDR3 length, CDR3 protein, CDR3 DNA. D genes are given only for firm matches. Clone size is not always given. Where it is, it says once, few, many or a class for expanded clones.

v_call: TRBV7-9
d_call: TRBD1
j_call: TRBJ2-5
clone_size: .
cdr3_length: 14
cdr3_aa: CASSFKGAWETQYF
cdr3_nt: TGTGCCAGCAGCTTCAAGGGGGCCTGGGAGACCCAGTACTTC

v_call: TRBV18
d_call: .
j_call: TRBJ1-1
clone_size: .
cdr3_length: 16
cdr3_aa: CASSKVPPVQNTEAFF
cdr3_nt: TGTGCCAGCTCCAAGGTACCGCCAGTTCAGAACACTGAAGCTTTCTTT

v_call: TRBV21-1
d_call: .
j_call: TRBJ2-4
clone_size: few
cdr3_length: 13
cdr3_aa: CASSKEVGNIQYF
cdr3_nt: TGTGCCAGCAGCAAAGAGGTGGGGAACATTCAGTACTTC

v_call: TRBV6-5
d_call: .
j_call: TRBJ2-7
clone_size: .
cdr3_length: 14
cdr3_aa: CASQPRGSSYEQYF
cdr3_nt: TGTGCCAGCCAACCCAGGGGTAGCTCCTACGAGCAGTACTTC

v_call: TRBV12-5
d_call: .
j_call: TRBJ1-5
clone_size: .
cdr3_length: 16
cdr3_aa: CASVPQGSGSNQPQHF
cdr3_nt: TGTGCTAGTGTTCCCCAGGGGTCGGGGAGCAATCAGCCCCAGCATTTT

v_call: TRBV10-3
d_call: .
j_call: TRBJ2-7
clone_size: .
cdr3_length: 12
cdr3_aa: CAISEAGYEQYF
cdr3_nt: TGTGCCATCAGTGAGGCGGGCTACGAGCAGTACTTC

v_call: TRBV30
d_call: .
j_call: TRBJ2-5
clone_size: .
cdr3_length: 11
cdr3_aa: CAWSHQETQYF
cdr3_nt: TGTGCCTGGAGTCACCAAGAGACCCAGTACTTC

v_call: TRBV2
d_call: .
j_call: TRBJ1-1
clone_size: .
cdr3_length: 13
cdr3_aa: CASLEARGSEAFF
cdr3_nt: TGTGCCAGCTTGGAGGCTCGGGGCTCTGAAGCTTTCTTT

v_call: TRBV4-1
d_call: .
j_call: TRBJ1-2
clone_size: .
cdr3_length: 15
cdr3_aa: CASSQDAGSRYGYTF
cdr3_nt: TGCGCCAGCAGCCAAGACGCAGGGAGTCGTTATGGCTACACCTTC

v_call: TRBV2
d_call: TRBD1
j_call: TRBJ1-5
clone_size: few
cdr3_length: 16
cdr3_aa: CASSDGDRGPLEPQHF
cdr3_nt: TGTGCCAGCAGTGATGGGGACAGGGGGCCCTTAGAGCCCCAGCATTTT

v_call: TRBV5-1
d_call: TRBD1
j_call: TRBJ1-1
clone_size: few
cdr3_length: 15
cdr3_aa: CASSSGTQGDTEAFF
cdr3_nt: TGCGCCAGCAGCTCGGGTACTCAGGGGGACACTGAAGCTTTCTTT

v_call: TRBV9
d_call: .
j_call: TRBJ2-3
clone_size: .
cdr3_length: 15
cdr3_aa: CASSADGDLTDTQYF
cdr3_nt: TGTGCCAGCAGCGCAGACGGAGATCTCACAGATACGCAGTATTTT

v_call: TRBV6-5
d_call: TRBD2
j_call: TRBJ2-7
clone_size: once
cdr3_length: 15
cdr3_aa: CASSQEAGGGYEQYF
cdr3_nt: TGTGCCAGCAGCCAGGAGGCGGGAGGGGGCTACGAGCAGTACTTC

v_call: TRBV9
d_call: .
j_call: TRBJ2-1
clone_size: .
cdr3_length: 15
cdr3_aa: CASSVVPVSYNEQFF
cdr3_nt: TGTGCCAGCAGCGTAGTTCCTGTATCCTACAATGAGCAGTTCTTC

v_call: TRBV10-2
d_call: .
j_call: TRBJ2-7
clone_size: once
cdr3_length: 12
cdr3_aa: CASSHRNYEQYF
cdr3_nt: TGCGCCAGCAGTCACAGGAACTACGAGCAGTACTTC

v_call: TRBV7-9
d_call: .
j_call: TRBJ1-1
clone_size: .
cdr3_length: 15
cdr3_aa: CASSLAGTTNTEAFF
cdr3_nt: TGTGCCAGCAGCTTAGCCGGGACAACGAACACTGAAGCTTTCTTT

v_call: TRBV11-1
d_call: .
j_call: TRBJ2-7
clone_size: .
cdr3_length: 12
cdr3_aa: CASSPLGNEQYF
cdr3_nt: TGTGCCAGCAGCCCCCTGGGGAACGAGCAGTACTTC

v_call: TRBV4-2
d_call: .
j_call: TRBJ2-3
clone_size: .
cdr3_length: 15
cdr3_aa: CASSQDGARADTQYF
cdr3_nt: TGTGCCAGCAGCCAAGATGGAGCTCGGGCAGATACGCAGTATTTT

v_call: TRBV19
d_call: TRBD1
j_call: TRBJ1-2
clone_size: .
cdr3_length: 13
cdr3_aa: CASSIGQDYGYTF
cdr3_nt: TGTGCCAGTAGTATTGGACAGGACTATGGCTACACCTTC

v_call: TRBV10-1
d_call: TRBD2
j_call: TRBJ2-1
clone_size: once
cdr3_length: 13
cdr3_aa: CVWGSGGSHEQFF
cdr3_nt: TGCGTATGGGGATCCGGCGGGAGTCATGAGCAGTTCTTC

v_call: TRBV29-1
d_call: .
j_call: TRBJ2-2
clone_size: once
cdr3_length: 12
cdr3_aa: CSVEPNTGELFF
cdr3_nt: TGCAGCGTTGAGCCCAACACCGGGGAGCTGTTTTTT

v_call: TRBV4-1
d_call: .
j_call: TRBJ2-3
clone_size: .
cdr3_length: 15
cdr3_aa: CASSQTELSTDTQYF
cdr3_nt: TGCGCCAGCAGCCAGACGGAGTTAAGCACAGATACGCAGTATTTT

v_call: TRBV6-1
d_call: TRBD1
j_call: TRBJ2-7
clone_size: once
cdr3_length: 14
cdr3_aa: CASSEAGQGAEQYF
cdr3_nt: TGTGCCAGCAGTGAGGCGGGACAGGGTGCCGAGCAGTACTTC

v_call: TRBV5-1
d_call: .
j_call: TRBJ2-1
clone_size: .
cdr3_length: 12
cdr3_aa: CASTTRYNEQFF
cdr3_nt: TGCGCCAGCACGACGAGGTACAATGAGCAGTTCTTC

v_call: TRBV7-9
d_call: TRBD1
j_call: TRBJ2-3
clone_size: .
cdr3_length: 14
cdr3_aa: CASSRDRGTDTQYF
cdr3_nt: TGTGCCAGCAGCCGGGACAGGGGGACAGATACGCAGTATTTT

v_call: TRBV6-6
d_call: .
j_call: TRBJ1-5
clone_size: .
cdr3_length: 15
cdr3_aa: CASSYVRGSNQPQHF
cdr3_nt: TGTGCCAGCAGTTATGTCAGAGGGAGCAATCAGCCCCAGCATTTT

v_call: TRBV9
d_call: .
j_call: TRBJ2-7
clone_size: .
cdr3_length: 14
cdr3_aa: CASSVGGSSYEQYF
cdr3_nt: TGTGCCAGCAGCGTAGGGGGGTCCTCCTACGAGCAGTACTTC

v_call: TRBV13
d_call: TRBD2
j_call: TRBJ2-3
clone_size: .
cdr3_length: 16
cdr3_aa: CASSPGLAGAPDTQYF
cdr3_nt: TGTGCCAGCAGCCCCGGGCTAGCGGGAGCCCCAGATACGCAGTATTTT

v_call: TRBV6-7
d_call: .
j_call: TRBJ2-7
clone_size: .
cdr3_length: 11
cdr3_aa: CASSESYEQYF
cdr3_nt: TGTGCCAGCAGTGAATCCTACGAGCAGTACTTC

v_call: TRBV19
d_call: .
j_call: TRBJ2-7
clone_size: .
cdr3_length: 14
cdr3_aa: CASSPYGEAYEQYF
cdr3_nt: TGTGCCAGTAGTCCTTATGGTGAGGCGTACGAGCAGTACTTC

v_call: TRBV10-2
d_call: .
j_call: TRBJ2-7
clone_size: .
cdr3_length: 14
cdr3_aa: CASSESSSAYEQYF
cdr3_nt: TGCGCCAGCAGTGAGTCGAGCTCCGCCTACGAGCAGTACTTC

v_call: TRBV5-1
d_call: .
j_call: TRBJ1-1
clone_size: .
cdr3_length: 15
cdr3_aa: CASSLSHSLNTEAFF
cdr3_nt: TGCGCCAGCAGCTTGAGTCACAGTTTGAACACTGAAGCTTTCTTT

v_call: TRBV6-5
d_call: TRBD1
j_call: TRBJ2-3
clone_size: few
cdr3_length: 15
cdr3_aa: CASSLDRGRVDTQYF
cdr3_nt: TGTGCCAGCAGCCTGGACAGGGGGCGTGTAGATACGCAGTATTTT

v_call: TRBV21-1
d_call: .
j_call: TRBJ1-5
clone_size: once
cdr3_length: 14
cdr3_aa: CASSKDPVNQPQHF
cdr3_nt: TGTGCCAGCAGCAAAGACCCGGTCAATCAGCCCCAGCATTTT

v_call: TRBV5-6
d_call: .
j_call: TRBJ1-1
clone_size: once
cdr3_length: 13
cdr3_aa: CASSPPWLTEAFF
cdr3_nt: TGTGCCAGCAGCCCCCCTTGGCTAACTGAAGCTTTCTTT

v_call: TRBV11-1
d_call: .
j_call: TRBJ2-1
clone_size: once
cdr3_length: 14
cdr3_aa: CASSSPGGTNEQFF
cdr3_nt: TGTGCCAGCAGCTCGCCCGGCGGGACGAATGAGCAGTTCTTC

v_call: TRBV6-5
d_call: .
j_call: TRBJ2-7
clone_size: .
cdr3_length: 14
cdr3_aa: CASKRDSTFGEQYF
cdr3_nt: TGTGCCAGCAAACGGGACTCAACCTTCGGCGAGCAGTACTTC

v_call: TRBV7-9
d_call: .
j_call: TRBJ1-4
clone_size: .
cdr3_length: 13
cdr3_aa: CASSLRGSEKLFF
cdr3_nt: TGTGCCAGCAGCTTACGGGGAAGTGAAAAACTGTTTTTT